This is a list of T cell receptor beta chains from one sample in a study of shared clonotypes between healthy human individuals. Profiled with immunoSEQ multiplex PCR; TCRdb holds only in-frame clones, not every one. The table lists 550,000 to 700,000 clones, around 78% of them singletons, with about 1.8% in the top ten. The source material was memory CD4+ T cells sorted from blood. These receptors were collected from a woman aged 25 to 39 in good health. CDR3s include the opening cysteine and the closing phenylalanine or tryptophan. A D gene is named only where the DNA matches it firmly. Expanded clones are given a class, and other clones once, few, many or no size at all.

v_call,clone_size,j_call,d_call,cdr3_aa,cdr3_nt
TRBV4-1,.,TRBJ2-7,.,CASSQHFTGKSSYEQYF,TGCGCCAGCAGCCAACATTTTACAGGGAAGAGCTCCTACGAGCAGTACTTC
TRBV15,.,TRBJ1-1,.,CATSRKGPLGAFF,TGTGCCACCAGCAGAAAGGGACCGCTTGGCGCTTTCTTT
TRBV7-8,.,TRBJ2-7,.,CASTPRRAFSYEQYF,TGTGCCAGCACCCCAAGGAGGGCCTTCTCCTACGAGCAGTACTTC
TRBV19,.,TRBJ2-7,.,CASSRAAQGLSYEQYF,TGTGCCAGTAGTAGAGCGGCACAGGGCCTCTCCTACGAGCAGTACTTC
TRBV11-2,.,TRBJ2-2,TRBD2,CASRLAGSTTGELFF,TGTGCCAGCAGGCTAGCGGGATCAACCACCGGGGAGCTGTTTTTT
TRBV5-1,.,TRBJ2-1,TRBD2,CASSYIRLAGASFDEQFF,TGCGCCAGCAGCTATATAAGACTAGCGGGAGCCTCGTTCGATGAGCAGTTCTTC
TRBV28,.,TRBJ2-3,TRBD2,CASRTSGRVDTQYF,TGTGCCAGCAGGACTAGCGGGAGGGTTGATACGCAGTATTTT
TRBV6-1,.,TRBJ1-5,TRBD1,CATKIRGTGLQPQHF,TGTGCCACCAAGATAAGGGGGACAGGGCTTCAGCCCCAGCATTTT
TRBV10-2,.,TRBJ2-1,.,CASSQTRDWDEQFF,TGCGCCAGCAGTCAGACCCGTGATTGGGATGAGCAGTTCTTC
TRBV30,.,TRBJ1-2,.,CAWSDFTYGYTF,TGTGCCTGGAGTGATTTCACCTATGGCTACACCTTC
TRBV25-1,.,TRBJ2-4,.,CASSVGAKNIQYF,TGTGCCAGCAGCGTGGGGGCCAAAAACATTCAGTACTTC
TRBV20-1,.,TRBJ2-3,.,CSARRSDTQYF,TGCAGTGCTAGAAGGTCAGATACGCAGTATTTT
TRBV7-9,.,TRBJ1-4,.,CASSPRGQSATNEKLFF,TGTGCCAGCAGCCCAAGAGGGCAGAGTGCAACTAATGAAAAACTGTTTTTT
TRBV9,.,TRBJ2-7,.,CASSVVEWAGSTSYEQYF,TGTGCCAGCAGCGTAGTAGAATGGGCCGGGAGTACATCCTACGAGCAGTACTTC
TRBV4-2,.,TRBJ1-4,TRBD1,CASSQDGFGQGDEKLFF,TGTGCCAGCAGCCAAGACGGCTTCGGACAGGGGGATGAAAAACTGTTTTTT
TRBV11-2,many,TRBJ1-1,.,CASSPAGTPNTEAFF,TGTGCCAGCAGCCCAGCTGGGACACCTAACACTGAAGCTTTCTTT
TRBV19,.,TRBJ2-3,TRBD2,CASSIRLAQRNTQYF,TGTGCCAGTAGTATAAGACTAGCCCAAAGGAATACGCAGTATTTT
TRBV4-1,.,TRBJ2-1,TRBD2,CASSPPLAGGENEQFF,TGCGCCAGCAGCCCACCACTAGCGGGAGGGGAGAACGAGCAGTTCTTC
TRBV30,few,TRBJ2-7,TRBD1,CAWTRQGYEQYF,TGTGCCTGGACGAGACAGGGGTACGAGCAGTACTTC
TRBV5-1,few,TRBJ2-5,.,CASSLGLTGAQYF,TGCGCCAGCAGCTTGGGACTAACTGGGGCCCAGTACTTC